This note documents a single T cell receptor (beta chain) sequence. The target of this receptor is not known. No much larger clonotype is one base removed from it; base qualities were not supplied. The donors were some 36 Caucasian individuals from Russia, aged roughly 6 to 100 years, who were systemically healthy. Each donor gave 8 to 10 milliliters of peripheral blood, drawn into EDTA-treated Vacutainer tubes. Ficoll-Paque density-gradient centrifugation was used to isolate PBMCs, with at least 6.5 million per sample. Total RNA was extracted from PBMCs with Trizol reagent, with at least 5.5 micrograms obtained per sample. For every donor, flow cytometry on a PBMC aliquot measured the percentage of naive CD45RAhigh/CD27high T cells. Including cysteine and phenylalanine, the CDR3 has 17 amino acids. The sequence is cut down to CDR3 DNA, 51 bases in frame from base 1. The germline V gene sets CDR1 to MNHNS and CDR2 to SASEGT.

Library generation was performed with 5' RACE. The sequencer listed for this sample is Illumina HiSeq 2500. A second 7 to 11 cycle PCR used a sample-barcoded 5' primer and a J-beta primer mix. A unique molecular identifier was introduced onto each TCR beta cDNA molecule by a template-switch 5' adaptor carrying 12 random nucleotides. At least 2.5 million CDR3-containing paired-end reads were obtained from each sample. All of the RNA was converted into first-strand cDNA using the Mint cDNA synthesis kit, with a TRBC-specific oligonucleotide serving as the primer. After uracil-DNA glycosylase treatment, a first 18-cycle PCR used universal primers M1SS and BC2_uni_R on all cDNA. The study's own analysis went as follows. For normalization, 1 million high-quality reads, each with a distinct molecular identifier, were randomly selected from each sample. Instead of being binned into consensus sequences, reads with shared molecular identifiers were discarded. CDR3 identification, clonotype clustering and error correction used MiTCR with a Q25 quality threshold and the strictest error-elimination algorithm. A nonparametric unseen species model with Euler transformation was used to estimate lower-bound total TCR beta diversity. The public reads were quality trimmed at Q25 with fastp and then assembled into clones with MiXCR by TCRdb, keeping productive beta chains. When rows share a CDR3 protein, they turn into one entry using the most common DNA and genes. The V and J calls follow TCRdb's processing rather than the paper's. A total of 550,000 to 750,000 distinct CDR3 sequences appear in this sample, over 20% of them only once. The ten largest make up 3.5% to 4% of the sample.

This entry belongs to a study of blood T cells in healthy people across ages (dated by TCRdb to 2015 to 2017). For context, the study as a whole: In model experiments, template switching captured roughly one uniquely barcoded TCR beta cDNA molecule for every two T cells. The study measured age-related changes in TCR beta repertoire diversity using deep sequencing normalized with unique cDNA molecular identifiers. The donors were split into four age groups: young (average 16 years), middle-aged (roughly 39), aged (approximately 59) and long-lived (roughly 88). To avoid experimental bias, donors of different ages were spread randomly across the sequencing lanes. For two donors (one aged 18 to 30 and one aged 80 or older), the study analyzed two additional independent replicas of 1 million unique cDNA reads from the same blood draw. Study-wide conclusions, independent of this receptor: Compared with the aged group, more naive CD4+ T cells, fewer expanded clones and increased TCR diversity were shown by the long-lived group, suggesting age selection. As age increased, observed TCR beta diversity per million T cells dropped in a roughly linear way, and a significant reduction was already evident by age around 41. The CMV infection status of donors was not known, potentially confounding age-related changes in expanded clonotypes. Estimates of total diversity based on one million sequenced T cells were regarded as lower bounds and as underestimates. The percentage of naive T cells measured by flow cytometry correlated strongly with observed TCR beta diversity. Bulk unsorted PBMC profiling prevented conclusive comparison of naive and antigen-experienced compartments.

Sequencing was performed on blood. The receptor's source is a man aged 70 or older in good health. The chain links TRBV6-1 with TRBJ2-5, and 13 junction bases match TRBD2. The DNA end lines up better with TRBJ2-7; the J call may be wrong. The CDR3 region has the sequence CASSLSPGLAGSYEQYF. The DNA reads TGTGCCAGCAGTCTAAGTCCGGGACTAGCGGGATCCTACGAGCAGTACTTC.